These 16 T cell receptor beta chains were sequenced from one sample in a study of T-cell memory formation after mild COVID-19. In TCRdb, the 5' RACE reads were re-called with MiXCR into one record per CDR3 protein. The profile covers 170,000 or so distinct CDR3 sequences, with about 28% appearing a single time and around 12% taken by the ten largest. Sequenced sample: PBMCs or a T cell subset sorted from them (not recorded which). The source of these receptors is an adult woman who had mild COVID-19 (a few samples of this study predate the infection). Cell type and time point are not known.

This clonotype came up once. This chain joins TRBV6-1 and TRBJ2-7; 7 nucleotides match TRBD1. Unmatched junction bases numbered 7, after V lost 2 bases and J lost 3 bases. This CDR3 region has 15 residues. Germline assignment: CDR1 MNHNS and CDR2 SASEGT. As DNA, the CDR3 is TGTGCCAGCAGTGAACAGGGGGATTGGGACTACGAGCAGTACTTC. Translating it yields CASSEQGDWDYEQYF.

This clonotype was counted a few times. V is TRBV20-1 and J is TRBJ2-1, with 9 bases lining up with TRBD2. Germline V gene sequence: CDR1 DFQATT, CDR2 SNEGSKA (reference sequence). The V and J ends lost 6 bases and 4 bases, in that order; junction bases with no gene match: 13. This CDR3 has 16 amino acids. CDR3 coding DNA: TGCAGTGCAGCTCGACCGGGACTAGCTTTATACAATGAGCAGTTCTTC. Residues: CSAARPGLALYNEQFF.

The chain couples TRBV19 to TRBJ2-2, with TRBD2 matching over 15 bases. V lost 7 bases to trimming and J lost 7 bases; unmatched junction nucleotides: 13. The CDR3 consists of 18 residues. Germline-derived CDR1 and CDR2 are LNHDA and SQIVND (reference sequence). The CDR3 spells CASTQNGLAGGLSGELFF. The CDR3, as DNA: TGTGCCAGTACTCAGAACGGACTAGCGGGGGGGCTCAGCGGGGAGCTGTTTTTT.

CDR3 DNA sequence: TGTGCCAGCAGCTTGGCGGGCGGAATCGACGAGCAGTACTTC. This encodes CASSLAGGIDEQYF. The chain carries TRBV5-6 and TRBJ2-7; no definite D call. With 0 bases removed from V and 5 bases from J, the gap between germline ends came to 12 bases. Germline V gives CDR1 SGHDT, CDR2 YYEEEE. CDR3 length equals 14 residues. The whole variable domain, filled in from reference TRBV5-6 and TRBJ2-7, reads DAGVTQSPTHLIKTRGQQVTLRCSPKSGHDTVSWYQQALGQGPQFIFQYYEEEERQRGNFPDRFSGHQFPNYSSELNVNALLLGDSALYLCASSLAGGIDEQYFGPGTRLTVT.

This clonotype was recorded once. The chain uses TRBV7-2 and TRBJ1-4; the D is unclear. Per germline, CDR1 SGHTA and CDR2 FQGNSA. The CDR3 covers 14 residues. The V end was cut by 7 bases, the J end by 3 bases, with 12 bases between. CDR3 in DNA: TGTGCCAGCAAGGCGGGGTCAGCTAATGAAAAACTGTTTTTT. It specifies CASKAGSANEKLFF. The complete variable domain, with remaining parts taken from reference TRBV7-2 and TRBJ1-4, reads GAGVSQSPSNKVTEKGKDVELRCDPISGHTALYWYRQSLGQGLEFLIYFQGNSAPDKSGLPSDRFSAERTGGSVSTLTIQRTQQEDSAVYLCASKAGSANEKLFFGSGTQLSVL.

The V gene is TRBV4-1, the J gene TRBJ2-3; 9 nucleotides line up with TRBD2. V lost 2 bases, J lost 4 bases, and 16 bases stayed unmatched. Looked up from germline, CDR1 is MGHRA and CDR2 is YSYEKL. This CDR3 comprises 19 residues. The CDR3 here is CASSQPGRRGAGGSDTQYF. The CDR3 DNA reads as TGCGCCAGCAGCCAACCAGGGAGAAGAGGAGCGGGGGGTTCAGATACGCAGTATTTT.

CDR3 loop: CASSLGVSGNTIYF. For the CDR3, the DNA is TGTGCCAGCAGCTTAGGGGTCTCTGGAAACACCATATATTTT. The chain combines TRBV7-2 with TRBJ1-3; D remains unclear. The V and J ends lost 1 base and 0 bases respectively, with 4 bases between them. The CDR3 is made up of 14 amino acids. From germline, CDR1 is SGHTA and CDR2 FQGNSA.

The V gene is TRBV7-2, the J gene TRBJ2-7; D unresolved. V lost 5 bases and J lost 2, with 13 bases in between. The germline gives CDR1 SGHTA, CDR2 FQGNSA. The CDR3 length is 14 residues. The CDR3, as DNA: TGTGCCAGCAGCGCCGACATCCGTCCCTACGAGCAGTACTTC. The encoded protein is CASSADIRPYEQYF.

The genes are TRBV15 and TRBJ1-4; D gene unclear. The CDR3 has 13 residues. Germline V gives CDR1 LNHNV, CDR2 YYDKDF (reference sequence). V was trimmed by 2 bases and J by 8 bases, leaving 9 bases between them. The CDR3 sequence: CATSRPRGEKLFF. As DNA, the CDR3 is TGTGCCACCAGCAGACCGCGTGGGGAAAAACTGTTTTTT.

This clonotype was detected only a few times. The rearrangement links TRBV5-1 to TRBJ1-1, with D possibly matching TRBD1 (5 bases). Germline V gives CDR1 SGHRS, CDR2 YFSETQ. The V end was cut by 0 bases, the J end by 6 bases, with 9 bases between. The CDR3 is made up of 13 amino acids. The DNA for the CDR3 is TGCGCCAGCAGCTTGGATGGGACGGCTGAAGCTTTCTTT. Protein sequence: CASSLDGTAEAFF. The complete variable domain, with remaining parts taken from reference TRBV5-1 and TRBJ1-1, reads KAGVTQTPRYLIKTRGQQVTLSCSPISGHRSVSWYQQTPGQGLQFLFEYFSETQRNKGNFPGRFSGRQFSNSRSEMNVSTLELGDSALYLCASSLDGTAEAFFGQGTRLTVV.

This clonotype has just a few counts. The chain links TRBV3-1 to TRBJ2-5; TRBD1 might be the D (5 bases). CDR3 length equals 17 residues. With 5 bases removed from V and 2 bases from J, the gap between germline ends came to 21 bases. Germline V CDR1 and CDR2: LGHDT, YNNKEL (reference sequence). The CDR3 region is CASSKNPKVTEQETQYF. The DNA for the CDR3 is TGTGCCAGCAGCAAAAATCCAAAAGTGACAGAACAAGAGACCCAGTACTTC.

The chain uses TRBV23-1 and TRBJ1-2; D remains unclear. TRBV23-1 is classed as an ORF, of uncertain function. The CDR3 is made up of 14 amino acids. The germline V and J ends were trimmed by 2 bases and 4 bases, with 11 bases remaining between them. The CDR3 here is CASSQGRRSYGYTF. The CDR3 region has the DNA TGCGCCAGCAGTCAAGGCAGGCGGAGCTATGGCTACACCTTC.

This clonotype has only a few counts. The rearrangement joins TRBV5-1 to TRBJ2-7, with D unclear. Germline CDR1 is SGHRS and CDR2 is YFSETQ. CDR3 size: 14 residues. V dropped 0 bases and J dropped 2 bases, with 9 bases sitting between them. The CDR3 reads CASSLDGNPYEQYF. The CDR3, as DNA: TGCGCCAGCAGCTTGGACGGAAATCCCTACGAGCAGTACTTC. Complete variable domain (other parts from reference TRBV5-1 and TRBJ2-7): KAGVTQTPRYLIKTRGQQVTLSCSPISGHRSVSWYQQTPGQGLQFLFEYFSETQRNKGNFPGRFSGRQFSNSRSEMNVSTLELGDSALYLCASSLDGNPYEQYFGPGTRLTVT.

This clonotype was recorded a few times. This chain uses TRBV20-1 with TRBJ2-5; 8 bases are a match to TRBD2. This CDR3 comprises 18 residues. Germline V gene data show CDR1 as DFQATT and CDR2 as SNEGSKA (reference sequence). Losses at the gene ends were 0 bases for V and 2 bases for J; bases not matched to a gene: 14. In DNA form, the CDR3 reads TGCAGTGCTAGAGATACATCGAGCGGGAGCGTGGGACAAGAGACCCAGTACTTC. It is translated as CSARDTSSGSVGQETQYF.

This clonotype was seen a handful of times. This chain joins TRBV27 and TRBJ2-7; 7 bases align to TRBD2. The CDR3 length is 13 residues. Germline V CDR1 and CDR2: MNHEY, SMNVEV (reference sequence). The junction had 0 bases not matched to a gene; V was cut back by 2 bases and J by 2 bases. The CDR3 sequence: CASSLGRAYEQYF. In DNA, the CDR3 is TGTGCCAGCAGTTTAGGGAGGGCCTACGAGCAGTACTTC.

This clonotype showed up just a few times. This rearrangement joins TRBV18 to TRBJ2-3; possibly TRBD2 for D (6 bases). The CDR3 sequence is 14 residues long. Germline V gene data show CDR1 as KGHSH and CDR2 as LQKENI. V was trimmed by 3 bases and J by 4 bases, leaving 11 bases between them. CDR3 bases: TGTGCCAGCTCACCCCGGGAGAACGCAGATACGCAGTATTTT. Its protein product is CASSPRENADTQYF.